Listed below are T cell receptor beta chains from one sample, sequenced in a study of chemoradiotherapy in HPV16-positive cancers. TCRdb's table, derived via immunoSEQ multiplex PCR, lists solely in-frame clones and lacks some. The sample includes around 17,000 clones, over 85% of them seen just once. Sequenced here: blood, sampled from a patient who underwent chemoradiotherapy. The receptors come from a human donor with HPV-associated anogenital cancer. The CDR3 runs from the conserved cysteine through the conserved F or W. A D gene is named only where the DNA matches it firmly. Rows may omit the clone size; those that give it use once, few, many or a size class.

d_gene	abundance	v_gene	j_gene	CDR3aa	CDR3nt
TRBD1	-	TRBV7-9	TRBJ2-1	CASSLSGTGINEQFF	TGTGCCAGCAGCCTATCAGGGACAGGGATCAATGAGCAGTTCTTC
TRBD1	-	TRBV7-6	TRBJ2-7	CASSPGTGVYYEQYF	TGTGCCAGCAGTCCCGGGACAGGAGTCTACTACGAGCAGTACTTC
-	-	TRBV2	TRBJ1-3	CASIGTQTLSGNTIYF	TGTGCCAGCATTGGGACGCAAACTCTCTCTGGAAACACCATATATTTT
TRBD1	-	TRBV27	TRBJ2-3	CASSSPGTGEDTQYF	TGTGCCAGCAGTTCTCCCGGGACAGGTGAGGATACGCAGTATTTT
TRBD1	once	TRBV5-1	TRBJ1-4	CASSDKTGAAKLFF	TGCGCCAGCAGCGATAAGACAGGGGCGGCAAAACTGTTTTTT
-	-	TRBV5-6	TRBJ2-3	CASSFAMDTQYF	TGTGCCAGCAGCTTCGCGATGGATACGCAGTATTTT
-	-	TRBV18	TRBJ2-7	CASSVREQYF	TGTGCCAGCTCAGTCCGCGAGCAGTACTTC
-	-	TRBV7-9	TRBJ2-3	CASSLGTTGTSTDTQYF	TGTGCCAGCAGCTTGGGTACAACAGGGACCAGCACAGATACGCAGTATTTT
-	-	TRBV10-1	TRBJ1-5	CASSEFVGQPQHF	TGCGCCAGCAGTGAGTTTGTCGGTCAGCCCCAGCATTTT
-	-	TRBV7-2	TRBJ1-1	CASSPHGVGSTEAFF	TGTGCCAGCAGCCCACACGGCGTAGGGAGCACTGAAGCTTTCTTT
TRBD1	-	TRBV6-6	TRBJ2-7	CASSSPGTGNYEQYF	TGTGCCAGCAGCTCTCCCGGGACAGGGAACTACGAGCAGTACTTC
-	-	TRBV6-5	TRBJ1-2	CASSYSEASLRGYTF	TGTGCCAGCAGTTACAGTGAGGCCAGTTTGAGGGGCTACACCTTC
TRBD1	-	TRBV6-5	TRBJ1-2	CASTKGGGAWGYTF	TGTGCCAGCACCAAAGGAGGGGGCGCCTGGGGCTACACCTTC
-	-	TRBV19	TRBJ2-7	CATSGAPTHYEQYF	TGTGCCACCTCAGGGGCCCCCACCCACTACGAGCAGTACTTC
-	-	TRBV7-7	TRBJ2-3	CASSLALGADTQYF	TGTGCTAGCAGCTTAGCTTTGGGCGCAGATACGCAGTATTTT
-	-	TRBV7-2	TRBJ2-7	CASSLMEGSYEQYF	TGTGCCAGCAGCTTAATGGAGGGGTCCTACGAGCAGTACTTC
-	-	TRBV30	TRBJ1-4	CAWSPRVGEKLFF	TGTGCCTGGAGTCCGAGGGTTGGGGAAAAACTGTTTTTT
TRBD1	-	TRBV5-1	TRBJ1-2	CASSSTGTGSGGYGYTF	TGCGCCAGCAGCTCCACCGGGACAGGGTCCGGGGGGTATGGCTACACCTTC
-	-	TRBV29-1	TRBJ2-1	CSVVGLKGYNEQFF	TGCAGCGTTGTAGGTCTAAAAGGGTACAATGAGCAGTTCTTC
TRBD1	-	TRBV19	TRBJ1-3	CASIYYRDRPGNTIYF	TGTGCCAGTATTTACTACCGGGACAGGCCTGGAAACACCATATATTTT
-	once	TRBV7-2	TRBJ1-1	CASSYVLNTEAFF	TGTGCCAGCAGCTATGTCTTGAACACTGAAGCTTTCTTT
-	-	TRBV15	TRBJ1-1	CATSRDGGLSNTEAFF	TGTGCCACCAGCAGAGATGGGGGTCTCTCGAACACTGAAGCTTTCTTT
-	-	TRBV4-2	TRBJ2-5	CASSQDSGAQETQYF	TGTGCCAGCAGCCAAGATTCGGGGGCCCAAGAGACCCAGTACTTC
-	once	TRBV5-4	TRBJ1-6	CASGTGKNSPLHF	TGTGCCAGCGGCACAGGGAAAAATTCACCCCTCCACTTT
-	few	TRBV4-1	TRBJ1-3	CASSQFRDSSGNTIYF	TGCGCCAGCAGCCAGTTCCGAGACTCCTCTGGAAACACCATATATTTT
-	-	TRBV6-4	TRBJ1-2	CASSPESGYGYTF	TGTGCCAGCAGTCCAGAGTCAGGGTATGGCTACACCTTC
-	-	TRBV7-9	TRBJ1-6	CASSLSTSALHF	TGTGCCAGCAGCTTAAGTACCTCCGCCCTCCACTTT
TRBD1	-	TRBV27	TRBJ1-1	CASSLLTGTEAFF	TGTGCCAGCAGTTTATTGACAGGGACTGAAGCTTTCTTT
-	-	TRBV7-2	TRBJ2-7	CASSGDNSYEQYF	TGTGCCAGCAGCGGGGACAACTCCTACGAGCAGTACTTC
-	-	TRBV7-7	TRBJ2-2	CASSLGRLYDTGELFF	TGTGCTAGCAGCTTGGGGCGACTATACGACACCGGGGAGCTGTTTTTT
TRBD2	-	TRBV5-1	TRBJ2-1	CASSKNSGRENNEQFF	TGCGCCAGCAGCAAAAATAGCGGGAGGGAAAACAATGAGCAGTTCTTC
-	-	TRBV7-3	TRBJ2-3	CASSLYYSRSTDTQYF	TGTGCCAGCAGCTTATATTACTCCCGTAGCACAGATACGCAGTATTTT
TRBD1	-	TRBV27	TRBJ2-4	CASSLGQGAINIQYF	TGTGCCAGCAGTTTAGGACAGGGGGCCATCAACATTCAGTACTTC
-	-	TRBV2	TRBJ1-3	CASSAREPVSHSGNTIYF	TGTGCCAGCAGTGCCAGGGAGCCGGTTAGCCACTCTGGAAACACCATATATTTT
-	-	TRBV4-1	TRBJ2-7	CASSHRGDTYEQYF	TGCGCCAGCAGTCACCGGGGGGACACCTACGAGCAGTACTTC
-	few	TRBV19	TRBJ2-5	CASSSGGDWETQYF	TGTGCCAGTAGTTCCGGAGGCGACTGGGAGACCCAGTACTTC
-	-	TRBV7-3	TRBJ2-5	CASSLTVKETQYF	TGTGCCAGCAGCTTGACTGTAAAAGAGACCCAGTACTTC
TRBD2	once	TRBV5-1	TRBJ2-5	CASSFGTSGGYETQYF	TGCGCCAGCAGCTTCGGGACTAGCGGGGGCTACGAGACCCAGTACTTC
TRBD2	-	TRBV9	TRBJ2-2	CASSVAAGSGELFF	TGTGCCAGCAGCGTAGCAGCGGGGTCCGGGGAGCTGTTTTTT
-	once	TRBV6-6	TRBJ2-3	CASSYSRPDTQYF	TGTGCCAGCAGTTACTCGAGGCCAGATACGCAGTATTTT
TRBD1	few	TRBV5-1	TRBJ1-4	CASRDGTGATNEKLFF	TGCGCCAGCAGGGATGGGACAGGGGCAACTAATGAAAAACTGTTTTTT